These T cell receptor beta chains were read from a single sample in a study of response to subunit inactivated influenza vaccine. Each CDR3 protein gets one entry after TCRdb re-called the RT-PCR reads with MiXCR. The data show hundreds of thousands of distinct CDR3 sequences, about 25% seen once. The sequenced sample was CD4+ T cells sorted from PBMCs, obtained about 5 days after vaccination. Receptors originate from a man aged 50-59 years who received an inactivated influenza vaccine. CDR3s include the opening cysteine and the closing phenylalanine or tryptophan. The D gene is left open where the match is weak. Only some rows state a clone size, as once, few, many or a class for expanded clones.

D gene,clone size,V gene,J gene,CDR3 length,CDR3 protein,CDR3 DNA
NA,NA,TRBV15,TRBJ1-1,13,CATSRGGDTEAFF,TGTGCCACCAGCAGGGGAGGGGACACTGAAGCTTTCTTT
NA,few,TRBV4-1,TRBJ2-5,14,CASSQRYMGETQYF,TGCGCCAGCAGCCAACGTTACATGGGGGAGACCCAGTACTTC
TRBD2,few,TRBV28,TRBJ2-1,15,CASSLGGAGRNEQFF,TGTGCCAGCAGTCTCGGGGGGGCCGGGCGCAATGAGCAGTTCTTC
NA,NA,TRBV4-2,TRBJ2-4,14,CASSQDEVKNIQYF,TGTGCCAGCAGCCAAGATGAGGTCAAAAACATTCAGTACTTC
NA,NA,TRBV9,TRBJ2-1,13,CASSVEPGNEQFF,TGTGCCAGCAGCGTAGAGCCCGGCAATGAGCAGTTCTTC
TRBD2,NA,TRBV11-2,TRBJ2-5,19,CASSSRYPSGSLYQETQYF,TGTGCCAGCAGCTCCCGTTACCCTAGCGGGTCTCTGTACCAAGAGACCCAGTACTTC
TRBD1,few,TRBV5-1,TRBJ2-3,15,CASSLGQGARDTQYF,TGCGCCAGCAGCTTGGGGCAGGGGGCCCGAGATACGCAGTATTTT
TRBD2,few,TRBV10-2,TRBJ2-3,15,CASSEASGRRDTQYF,TGCGCCAGCAGTGAAGCTAGCGGGAGGAGAGATACGCAGTATTTT
NA,NA,TRBV5-5,TRBJ2-1,14,CASSLVGALNEQFF,TGTGCCAGCAGCTTGGTGGGGGCGCTTAATGAGCAGTTCTTC
TRBD1,few,TRBV7-8,TRBJ1-1,14,CASSFGTGSTEAFF,TGTGCCAGCAGCTTCGGGACAGGGAGCACTGAAGCTTTCTTT
NA,few,TRBV20-1,TRBJ2-1,12,CSAWTDYNEQFF,TGCAGTGCTTGGACGGACTACAATGAGCAGTTCTTC
NA,few,TRBV9,TRBJ2-1,13,CASSVELDSEQFF,TGTGCCAGCAGCGTGGAGCTTGACTCTGAGCAGTTCTTC
NA,NA,TRBV5-1,TRBJ2-5,13,CASHSGYQETQYF,TGCGCCAGCCATAGCGGCTACCAAGAGACCCAGTACTTC
TRBD1,NA,TRBV7-8,TRBJ1-1,15,CASSKNRDRDFEAFF,TGTGCCAGCAGCAAGAACCGGGACAGAGATTTTGAAGCTTTCTTT
NA,NA,TRBV7-9,TRBJ1-1,16,CASSFMTGLVGTEAFF,TGTGCCAGCAGCTTCATGACGGGCTTGGTCGGCACTGAAGCTTTCTTT
NA,NA,TRBV6-2/TRBV6-3,TRBJ2-1,15,CASRPPRGSYNEQFF,TGTGCCAGCAGACCCCCCAGGGGCTCCTACAATGAGCAGTTCTTC
NA,few,TRBV15,TRBJ2-2,14,CATSSRAGTGELFF,TGTGCCACCAGCAGCAGGGCGGGGACCGGGGAGCTGTTTTTT
NA,NA,TRBV29-1,TRBJ2-2,15,CSVVGGAVGTGELFF,TGCAGCGTTGTGGGGGGCGCCGTGGGAACCGGGGAGCTGTTTTTT
NA,NA,TRBV4-2,TRBJ2-2,14,CASSPLAVKGELFF,TGTGCCAGCAGCCCCCTTGCGGTTAAGGGGGAGCTGTTTTTT
NA,few,TRBV5-6,TRBJ2-6,16,CASSLSGFSGANVLTF,TGTGCCAGCAGCTTGAGTGGGTTCTCTGGGGCCAACGTCCTGACTTTC
NA,NA,TRBV11-2,TRBJ2-4,18,CASSLLGSGIVAKNIQYF,TGTGCCAGCAGCTTACTTGGTTCAGGGATCGTAGCCAAAAACATTCAGTACTTC
TRBD2,few,TRBV7-2,TRBJ2-3,15,CASSPGGGFTDTQYF,TGTGCCAGCAGCCCCGGGGGGGGATTCACAGATACGCAGTATTTT
TRBD2,NA,TRBV6-1,TRBJ2-1,16,CASSPILAGVYNEQFF,TGTGCCAGCAGTCCAATTCTAGCGGGGGTATACAATGAGCAGTTCTTC
NA,NA,TRBV11-2,TRBJ2-2,14,CASSPREQGGELFF,TGTGCCAGCAGCCCCAGGGAACAGGGCGGGGAGCTGTTTTTT
NA,NA,TRBV20-1,TRBJ2-7,12,CSTDTDSYEQYF,TGCAGCACCGACACGGACTCCTACGAGCAGTACTTC
NA,NA,TRBV12-3/TRBV12-4,TRBJ1-1,15,CASTLEAGFNTEAFF,TGTGCCAGCACTCTAGAGGCAGGTTTCAACACTGAAGCTTTCTTT
NA,NA,TRBV18,TRBJ2-7,13,CASSQGEGYEQYF,TGTGCCAGCTCACAGGGGGAAGGTTACGAGCAGTACTTC
TRBD2,NA,TRBV20-1,TRBJ2-7,14,CSATQTSGGNEQYF,TGCAGTGCCACACAGACTAGCGGGGGGAACGAGCAGTACTTC
NA,NA,TRBV4-1,TRBJ2-5,15,CASSQDWGYQETQYF,TGCGCCAGCAGCCAAGATTGGGGGTACCAAGAGACCCAGTACTTC
TRBD2,many,TRBV5-1,TRBJ2-5,15,CASSLGLAGSETQYF,TGCGCCAGCAGCTTGGGACTAGCGGGGTCTGAGACCCAGTACTTC